The 29 T cell receptor beta chains listed next were all sequenced from one sample in a study of T cell responses to AZD1222 COVID-19 vaccine. Data came from immunoSEQ multiplex PCR; TCRdb stores just in-frame clones and leaves some out. Here the sample spans more than 110,000 clones, approximately 83% being singletons. This sample comprised peripheral blood, obtained on day 0 of AZD1222 vaccination. All receptors come from an adult in good health.

V usage is TRBV18 and J usage is TRBJ1-1; D is unresolved. There are 12 residues in the CDR3. Looked up from germline, CDR1 is KGHSH and CDR2 is LQKENI. Trimming removed 0 bases from V and 5 bases from J, with 4 bases in between. The CDR3 here is CASSPPRTEAFF. The DNA for the CDR3 is TGTGCCAGCTCACCACCCAGGACTGAAGCTTTCTTT.

The chain links TRBV30 to TRBJ1-5; D is unclear. The CDR3 loop spans 13 amino acids. The V gene's germline CDR1 is GTSNPN and CDR2 SVGIG (reference sequence). The germline V and J ends were trimmed by 2 bases and 0 bases, with 5 bases remaining between them. The CDR3 loop reads CAWSSYSNQPQHF. Here the CDR3 DNA reads TGTGCCTGGAGTTCTTATAGCAATCAGCCCCAGCATTTT.

CDR3 sequence (DNA): TGTGCCAGTAGTAAGGACCTGGGACTGCAAGAGACCCAGTACTTC. The encoded protein is CASSKDLGLQETQYF. The rearrangement joins TRBV19 to TRBJ2-5, with a tentative D call TRBD2 (6 bases). The CDR3 runs 15 residues. Germline values: CDR1 LNHDA, CDR2 SQIVND (reference sequence). Trimming removed 4 bases at V and 2 bases at J, with 14 bases between.

The chain combines TRBV2 with TRBJ2-3, with D hard to call. This CDR3 region has 13 residues. V lost 3 bases and J 2 bases, leaving 6 bases between the germline ends. CDR1 and CDR2 from the germline V gene are SNHLY and FYNNEI. The CDR3 sequence is CASSDADTDTQYF. DNA for the CDR3: TGTGCCAGCAGTGATGCAGACACAGATACGCAGTATTTT.

V and J are TRBV4-1 and TRBJ2-7; D is perhaps TRBD1 or TRBD2 (5 bases each). Trimming stripped 1 base from V and 3 bases from J, with 7 bases between. The CDR3 length is 13 residues. Germline CDR1 and CDR2: MGHRA and YSYEKL. The CDR3 DNA follows: TGCGCCAGCAGCCAAGGGGGGAACTACGAGCAGTACTTC. Encoded protein: CASSQGGNYEQYF.

This sequence joins TRBV27 and TRBJ1-1; 7 bases fit TRBD1. The CDR3 loop spans 14 amino acids. Trimming took 6 bases from V and 0 from J; bases not matched to a gene: 4. CDR1 is MNHEY, CDR2 SMNVEV, per germline (reference sequence). CDR3 in amino acids: CASSNRGMNTEAFF. CDR3 sequence (DNA): TGTGCCAGCAGCAACAGGGGCATGAACACTGAAGCTTTCTTT.

This chain links TRBV5-1 with TRBJ2-1, with 12 bases that match TRBD2. With V trimmed by 4 bases and J by 7 bases, 6 bases remained unmatched. CDR3 length equals 15 residues. CDR1 and CDR2 (germline): SGHRS, YFSETQ. Here the CDR3 reads CASSTGTSGWNEQFF. The DNA of the CDR3 is TGCGCCAGCAGCACCGGGACTAGCGGGTGGAATGAGCAGTTCTTC.

The gene calls are TRBV13 and TRBJ2-1; 7 nucleotides match TRBD2. CDR1 PRHDT and CDR2 FYEKMQ come from the germline V gene (reference sequence). CDR3 length: 15 amino acids. With V trimmed by 2 bases and J by 5 bases, 6 bases remained unmatched. In DNA, the CDR3 is TGTGCCAGCAGCTTAACCGGGAGGCCGAACAATGAGCAGTTCTTC. This sequence encodes CASSLTGRPNNEQFF.

The chain recombines TRBV3-1 (or the pseudogene TRBV3-2) with TRBJ1-3; D is unclear. V was cut by 1 base and J by 0 bases, with 16 bases left in between. The CDR3 runs to 18 residues. Germline V lookup: CDR1 LGHDT, CDR2 YNNKEL (reference sequence). In nucleotides, the CDR3 is TGTGCCAGCAGCCAAGGAGGGATTCAAGGGAGCTCTGGAAACACCATATATTTT. Residues: CASSQGGIQGSSGNTIYF.

Turning to this clone: This sample also contains other DNA sequences that code for the same CDR3. This rearrangement joins TRBV5-1 to TRBJ1-5; D gene ambiguous. This CDR3 has 13 residues. Trimming removed 0 bases from V and 4 bases from J, with 5 bases in between. Germline V gene data show CDR1 as SGHRS and CDR2 as YFSETQ. The CDR3 reads CASSLGSNQPQHF. The DNA for the CDR3 is TGCGCCAGCAGCTTGGGGTCGAATCAGCCCCAGCATTTT.

This clone was detected a few times. The V gene is TRBV12-3 or TRBV12-4, the J gene TRBJ1-4, with D perhaps TRBD1 (5 bases). The CDR3 has 12 amino acids. Trimming took 4 bases from V and 14 from J, leaving 14 bases between them. The CDR3 region has the DNA TGTGCCAGCAGTTCCCCAGCGGGGACCCTGTTTTTT. Protein: CASSSPAGTLFF.

J is TRBJ2-5 and V is TRBV2, with D maybe TRBD2 (6 bases). This CDR3 is 13 amino acids long. The germline V gene encodes CDR1 SNHLY and CDR2 FYNNEI. The ends were cut back, 3 bases at V and 3 bases at J, with 8 bases in the middle. The CDR3 region has the DNA TGTGCCAGCAGTGACTGGGGGGAAGAGACCCAGTACTTC. Translation: CASSDWGEETQYF.

The rearrangement joins TRBV18 to TRBJ1-6, with D possibly matching TRBD1 (6 bases). Germline CDR1 is KGHSH and CDR2 is LQKENI. V was pared by 6 bases and J by 5 bases, with 14 bases between. This CDR3 is 15 amino acids long. The CDR3 DNA sequence: TGTGCCAGCTCTCTTCTGGACAGCAATAATTCACCCCTCCACTTT. Translation gives CASSLLDSNNSPLHF.

The genes are TRBV6-4 and TRBJ2-5, with D maybe TRBD2 (6 bases). Per germline, CDR1 MRHNA and CDR2 SNTAGT. CDR3 length equals 13 residues. The V and J ends lost 5 bases and 7 bases respectively, with 14 bases between them. In nucleotides, the CDR3 is TGTGCCAGCAGTCCCCTGGAGGGCGGGACCCAGTACTTC. Translating it yields CASSPLEGGTQYF.

The chain uses TRBV6-5 and TRBJ2-7, with 7 nucleotides matching TRBD1. The CDR3 has 13 residues. The V segment lost 2 bases and the J segment 6 bases; nucleotides outside the gene matches: 4. The V gene's germline CDR1 is MNHEY and CDR2 SVGAGI. CDR3 in DNA: TGTGCCAGCAGTTACCTGACAGGGACCGAGCAGTACTTC. Translation gives CASSYLTGTEQYF.

The V gene is TRBV19, the J gene TRBJ2-3, with D perhaps matching TRBD1 or TRBD2 (5 bases each). V was cut by 5 bases and J by 0 bases, with 9 bases left in between. The germline V gene has CDR1 LNHDA and CDR2 SQIVND (reference sequence). The CDR3 runs to 14 residues. The CDR3 here is CASSLGPSTDTQYF. CDR3 nucleotides: TGTGCCAGTAGTTTGGGACCGAGCACAGATACGCAGTATTTT.

The chain joins TRBV5-1 to TRBJ2-3; 12 nucleotides agree with TRBD2. V was clipped by 3 bases and J by 2 bases; unmatched bases: 10. The CDR3 has 18 residues. Germline assignment: CDR1 SGHRS and CDR2 YFSETQ. This CDR3 is CASSWGTLAGGDTDTQYF. In nucleotides, the CDR3 is TGCGCCAGCAGCTGGGGAACACTAGCGGGGGGTGACACAGATACGCAGTATTTT.

This rearrangement joins TRBV2 to TRBJ2-7; D gene unclear. The CDR3 spans 11 residues. The V and J ends lost 6 bases and 3 bases respectively, with 6 bases between them. Germline assignment: CDR1 SNHLY and CDR2 FYNNEI. The DNA for the CDR3 is TGTGCCAGCAGGGACGACTACGAGCAGTACTTC. Its translation is CASRDDYEQYF.

The chain is built from TRBV2 and TRBJ2-3; TRBD2 is a possible D gene (6 bases). V lost 8 bases and J 2 bases, leaving 11 bases between the germline ends. In germline, CDR1 is SNHLY, CDR2 FYNNEI. This CDR3 comprises 13 residues. This CDR3 reads CASSPGDTDTQYF. The CDR3 coding sequence is TGTGCCAGCTCCCCGGGAGACACAGATACGCAGTATTTT.

The V gene is TRBV9, the J gene TRBJ2-1, with TRBD2 matching 8 bases. CDR1 and CDR2 from the germline V gene are SGDLS and YYNGEE. The V segment lost 3 bases and the J segment 0 bases; nucleotides outside the gene matches: 5. The CDR3 is made up of 16 amino acids. In DNA, the CDR3 is TGTGCCAGCAGCGCGAGCGGGGGACGCTCCTACAATGAGCAGTTCTTC. It specifies CASSASGGRSYNEQFF.

The chain links TRBV5-6 to TRBJ2-2; D gene unclear. Germline assignment: CDR1 SGHDT and CDR2 YYEEEE. Deletions cut 4 bases from V and 2 bases from J, with 6 bases between. This CDR3 has 13 amino acids. CDR3 nucleotide sequence: TGTGCCAGCAGCGGCAGAAACACCGGGGAGCTGTTTTTT. As protein: CASSGRNTGELFF.

This clone has more than one count but fewer than ten. The CDR3 DNA reads TGTGCCAGCAGCTTACCCACATTTGGGTGGGACGATGAAGCTTTCTTT. Translating gives CASSLPTFGWDDEAFF. V and J are TRBV7-9 and TRBJ1-1, with D possibly being TRBD1 (5 bases). V lost 2 bases, J lost 7 bases, and 20 bases lay in between. The germline V gene encodes CDR1 SEHNR and CDR2 FQNEAQ (reference sequence). The CDR3 runs 16 residues. Variable domain in full (rest from reference TRBV7-9 and TRBJ1-1): DTGVSQNPRHKITKRGQNVTFRCDPISEHNRLYWYRQTLGQGPEFLTYFQNEAQLEKSRLLSDRFSAERPKGSFSTLEIQRTEQGDSAMYLCASSLPTFGWDDEAFFGQGTRLTVV.

The rearrangement links TRBV18 to TRBJ2-2, with D possibly matching TRBD1 (6 bases). Germline CDR1 reads KGHSH; CDR2 reads LQKENI. This CDR3 comprises 13 residues. Trimming shortened V by 5 bases and J by 4 bases, and 8 bases separated the two germline ends. The CDR3 nucleotides are TGTGCCAGCTCAGGACAGTCCACCGGGGAGCTGTTTTTT. It translates to CASSGQSTGELFF.

The chain recombines TRBV9 with TRBJ2-3; 9 bases match TRBD2. CDR3 length equals 14 residues. The germline V gene encodes CDR1 SGDLS and CDR2 YYNGEE. Losses at the gene ends were 5 bases for V and 2 bases for J; bases not matched to a gene: 3. The CDR3 loop is CASSSSGATDTQYF. As DNA, the CDR3 is TGTGCCAGCAGTTCTAGCGGGGCCACAGATACGCAGTATTTT.

The rearrangement uses TRBV28 and TRBJ2-7, with TRBD1 matching 7 bases. J was trimmed by 4 bases and V by 2 bases; bases with no gene match: 11. Germline CDR1 is MDHEN and CDR2 is SYDVKM. There are 16 residues in the CDR3. In DNA, the CDR3 is TGTGCCAGCAGTTTACCGACCGACAGGGAACGGTACGAGCAGTACTTC. Its protein is CASSLPTDRERYEQYF.

The chain recombines TRBV7-8 with TRBJ1-4; TRBD1 matches at 12 bases. With 0 bases clipped from V and 7 bases from J, the junction kept 6 bases outside the gene matches. Germline V lookup: CDR1 SGHVS, CDR2 FQNEAQ. The CDR3 is made up of 17 amino acids. The CDR3 coding sequence is TGTGCCAGCAGCTTAGCGGGACAGGGGGCGAGGGGTGAAAAACTGTTTTTT. It specifies CASSLAGQGARGEKLFF. Looking up the rest from reference TRBV7-8 and TRBJ1-4 gives the full variable domain: GAGVSQSPRYKVAKRGQDVALRCDPISGHVSLFWYQQALGQGPEFLTYFQNEAQLDKSGLPSDRFFAERPEGSVSTLKIQRTQQEDSAVYLCASSLAGQGARGEKLFFGSGTQLSVL.

The chain recombines TRBV30 with TRBJ1-6; 7 nucleotides match TRBD1. Germline trimming cut 4 bases from V and 7 bases from J; bases unmatched to any gene: 7. The germline V gene has CDR1 GTSNPN and CDR2 SVGIG (reference sequence). This CDR3 region has 14 residues. The CDR3 DNA is TGTGCCTGGACTCGTCGGGACAGAAATTCACCCCTCCACTTT. Protein: CAWTRRDRNSPLHF.

This sequence joins TRBV6-6 and TRBJ2-3; D ambiguous. Germline loops: CDR1 MNHNY, CDR2 SVGAGI (reference sequence). Trimming removed 4 bases at V and 6 bases at J, with 5 bases between. The CDR3 covers 11 residues. The CDR3 DNA is TGTGCCAGCAGTTTATTGGATACGCAGTATTTT. It translates to CASSLLDTQYF.

This chain links TRBV11-2 with TRBJ1-6; D uncertain. The CDR3 extends over 15 amino acids. Per germline, CDR1 SGHAT and CDR2 FQNNGV. With 5 bases removed from V and 10 bases from J, the gap between germline ends came to 18 bases. CDR3 protein: CASSPRESGGSPLHF. The CDR3 DNA reads TGTGCCAGCAGCCCTAGAGAGTCCGGCGGATCACCCCTCCACTTT. Based on the CDR3 plus reference TRBV11-2 and TRBJ1-6, the full variable domain is EAGVAQSPRYKIIEKRQSVAFWCNPISGHATLYWYQQILGQGPKLLIQFQNNGVVDDSQLPKDRFSAERLKGVDSTLKIQPAKLEDSAVYLCASSPRESGGSPLHFGNGTRLTVT.